This T cell receptor beta chain comes out of a study of CD8 T cells in Susac syndrome. After extraction with the RNeasy kit, roughly 0.5 to 1 ug of the RNA was reverse transcribed using random hexamers. TCRdb used MiXCR to reprocess the immunoSEQ multiplex PCR reads, holding one entry per CDR3 protein. The sample yields tens of thousands of distinct CDR3 sequences, 96% seen once. Germline V gene lookup returns CDR1 MNHEY and CDR2 SMNVEV (reference sequence). This CDR3 comprises 14 residues. V was cut by 4 bases and J by 8 bases, with 17 bases left in between. The origin of this receptor is a human donor with Susac syndrome. The J gene is TRBJ1-2, the V gene TRBV27; D perhaps matches TRBD1 (5 bases). Sequenced sample: CD8+ T cells from PBMCs. The DNA for the CDR3 is TGTGCCAGCAGTTCCACCGGGACGGCGGGAGGCTACACCTTC. This codes for CASSSTGTAGGYTF.